The clone carrying this T cell receptor beta chain came up many times. Antigen unknown. This record comes from a study of prognosis after radiotherapy for stage I lung cancer. Study background: None of the non-small cell lung cancer patients was considered medically operable. The study recorded squamous cell carcinoma in several patients and adenocarcinoma in 11 to 13. Notes on the study in general: For the expanded TCR clones, whether they were tumor-specific was not determined.

Trimming shortened V by 3 bases and J by 1 base, and 13 bases separated the two germline ends. CDR1 is KGHSH, CDR2 LQKENI, per germline. CDR3 length: 16 amino acids. CDR3 of TCR beta was amplified from genomic DNA via a two-round multiplex PCR. Each TRBV and TRBJ gene had its own primer in the first PCR round. Second-round PCR relied on universal primers. TCRdb ran MiXCR on the multiplex PCR reads and lists one entry per CDR3 protein. The sample has around 26,000 distinct CDR3 sequences; about 43% are singletons. This TCR derives from a donor aged 50 or older with non-small cell lung cancer. The J gene is TRBJ1-5, the V gene TRBV18; D gene uncertain. This specimen consisted of PBMCs, obtained before or after stereotactic body radiation therapy (not recorded which). The CDR3 DNA reads TGTGCCAGCTCACCCAGAACAGTGCTGAGCAATCAGCCCCAGCATTTT. As protein: CASSPRTVLSNQPQHF.